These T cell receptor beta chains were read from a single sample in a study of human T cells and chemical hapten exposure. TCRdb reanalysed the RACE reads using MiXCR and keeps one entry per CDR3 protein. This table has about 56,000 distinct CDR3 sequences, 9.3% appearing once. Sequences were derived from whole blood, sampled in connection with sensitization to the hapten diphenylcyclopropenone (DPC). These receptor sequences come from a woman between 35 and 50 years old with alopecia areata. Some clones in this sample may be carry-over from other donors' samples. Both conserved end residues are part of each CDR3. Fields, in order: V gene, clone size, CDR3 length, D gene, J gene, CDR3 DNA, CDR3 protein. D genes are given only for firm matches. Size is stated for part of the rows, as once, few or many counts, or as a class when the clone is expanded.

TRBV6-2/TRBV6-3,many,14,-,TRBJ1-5,TGTGCCAGCAGCCTCGAGGCGTTCAATCAGCCCCAGCATTTT,CASSLEAFNQPQHF
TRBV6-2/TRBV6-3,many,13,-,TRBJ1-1,TGTGCCAGCAGTCGCCCGACCCCCCAGGGAGCTTTCTTT,CASSRPTPQGAFF
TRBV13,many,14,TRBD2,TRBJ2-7,TGTGCCAGCAGTTTCGGGGGGGCCTCCTACGAGCAGTACTTC,CASSFGGASYEQYF
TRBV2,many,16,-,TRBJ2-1,TGTGCCAGCAGCTATTCCAAAGAGTTGGGCAACAATGAGCAGTTCTTC,CASSYSKELGNNEQFF
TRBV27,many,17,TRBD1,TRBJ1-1,TGTGCCAGCAGTTTATCGGGACAGGGAATGTGGAACACTGAAGCTTTCTTT,CASSLSGQGMWNTEAFF
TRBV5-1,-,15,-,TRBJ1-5,TGCGCCAGCAGCTTGGGCAGGGATAGCAATCAGCCCCAGCATTTT,CASSLGRDSNQPQHF
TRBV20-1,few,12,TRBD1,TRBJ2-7,TGCAGCGGGGACAGGGGTATGAACGAGCAGTACTTC,CSGDRGMNEQYF
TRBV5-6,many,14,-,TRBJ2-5,TGTGCCAGCAGCCTATGGACGGTCCAAGAGACCCAGTACTTC,CASSLWTVQETQYF
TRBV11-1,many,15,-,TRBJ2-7,TGTGCCAGCAGCGTGACAGGACTGAGCTCCTACGAGCAGTACTTC,CASSVTGLSSYEQYF
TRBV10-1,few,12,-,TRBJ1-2,TGCGCCAGCAGTTCCCATGACTATGGCTACACCTTC,CASSSHDYGYTF
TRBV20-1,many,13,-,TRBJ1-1,TGCAGTGCTGAGGACTCTCTAGTCACTGAAGCTTTCTTT,CSAEDSLVTEAFF
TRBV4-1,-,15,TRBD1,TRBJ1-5,TGCGCCAGCAGCCAAGATCCAACACAGGGGCAGCCCCAGCATTTT,CASSQDPTQGQPQHF
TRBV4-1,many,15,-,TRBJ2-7,TGCGCCAGCAGCCAAGGACGTAAGGTCTCCTACGAGCAGTACTTC,CASSQGRKVSYEQYF
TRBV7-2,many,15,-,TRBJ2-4,TGTGCCAGCAGCTTAGCGATAGCAGAAGGGGACATTCAGTACTTC,CASSLAIAEGDIQYF
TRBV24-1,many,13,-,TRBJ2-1,TGTGCCACCAGTGCCCTTGGCGGGACCCAGCAGTTCTTC,CATSALGGTQQFF
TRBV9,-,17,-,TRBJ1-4,TGTGCCAGCACCGTGGGTACAGCGGGAATTACTAATGAAAAACTGTTTTTT,CASTVGTAGITNEKLFF
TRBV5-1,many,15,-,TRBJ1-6,TGCGCCAGCAGCTTGGTCCAGGGGTCGGATTCACCCCTCCACTTT,CASSLVQGSDSPLHF
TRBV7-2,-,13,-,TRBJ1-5,TGTGCCAGCAGCAAACGGGGGGATCAGCCCCAGCATTTT,CASSKRGDQPQHF
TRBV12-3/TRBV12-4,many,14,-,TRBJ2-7,TGTGCCAGCAGTTTAGGACCAGGGGACAACGAGCAGTACTTC,CASSLGPGDNEQYF
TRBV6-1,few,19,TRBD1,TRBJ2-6,TGTGCCAGCAGTGAAAGAGGGGACAGGCCCGTCTCTGGGGCCAACGTCCTGACTTTC,CASSERGDRPVSGANVLTF
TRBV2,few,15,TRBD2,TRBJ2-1,TGTGCCAGCATACCCCTGCGGGGGTCTTACAATGAGCAGTTCTTC,CASIPLRGSYNEQFF
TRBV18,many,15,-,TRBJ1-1,TGTGCCAGCTCACCACCTATAGCAGGGCGGACTGAAGCTTTCTTT,CASSPPIAGRTEAFF